The 32 T cell receptor beta chains in this list originate from one sample, sequenced in a study of T-cell reconstitution after alpha-beta-depleted transplantation in children. Unique molecular identifiers tagged the TCRbeta library. One entry per CDR3 protein, called by TCRdb with MiXCR from the PCR reads. Altogether hundreds of thousands of distinct CDR3 sequences are present, approximately 9.8% being singletons, with the ten largest covering around 10%. This specimen consisted of PBMCs from the stem cell graft donor, obtained from the stem cell graft. Receptors originate from a human donor who donated a stem cell graft to a child with SCID.

The sample holds a few counts of this clonotype. The chain links TRBV3-1 to TRBJ2-7, with D maybe TRBD2 (6 bases). The CDR3 spans 16 residues. CDR1 LGHDT and CDR2 YNNKEL come from the germline V gene (reference sequence). Trimming pared 0 bases from V and 7 bases from J, leaving 19 bases between. CDR3 loop: CASSQDPEFSAGEQYF. The CDR3 coding sequence is TGTGCCAGCAGCCAAGATCCTGAATTCTCGGCGGGGGAGCAGTACTTC.

V is TRBV4-1 and J is TRBJ2-3; D uncertain. V was pared by 0 bases and J by 5 bases, with 6 bases between. Per germline, CDR1 MGHRA and CDR2 YSYEKL. The CDR3 has 13 amino acids. In DNA, the CDR3 is TGCGCCAGCAGCCAAGATTTGGAAGATACGCAGTATTTT. As protein: CASSQDLEDTQYF.

This clonotype has more than one count but fewer than ten. V gene TRBV19 combines with J gene TRBJ2-7; maybe TRBD2 (6 bases). Trimming removed 5 bases at V and 6 bases at J, with 20 bases between. The CDR3 totals 15 residues. Germline CDR1 and CDR2: LNHDA and SQIVND (reference sequence). In nucleotides, the CDR3 is TGTGCCAGTAGTGGAGTGGGCGGGACGACCCGCGAGCAGTACTTC. It specifies CASSGVGGTTREQYF.

The table lists this clonotype with many counts. The chain uses TRBV3-1 and TRBJ1-6; no definite D call. The CDR3 totals 13 residues. V lost 1 base and J 7 bases, leaving 5 bases between the germline ends. Germline V CDR1 and CDR2: LGHDT, YNNKEL (reference sequence). In DNA, the CDR3 is TGTGCCAGCAGCCAAGGAGAGAATTCACCCCTCCACTTT. Its translation: CASSQGENSPLHF.

The chain joins TRBV7-3 to TRBJ2-3; TRBD2 matches at 14 bases. The CDR3 sequence is 18 residues long. V trimming: 5 bases; J trimming: 2 bases; junction bases outside the gene matches: 9. Looked up from germline, CDR1 is SGHTA and CDR2 is FQGTGA. The CDR3 here is CASSPTGTSGGFTDTQYF. In nucleotides, the CDR3 is TGTGCCAGCAGCCCAACCGGGACTAGCGGGGGATTCACAGATACGCAGTATTTT. Filled out from reference TRBV7-3 and TRBJ2-3, the complete variable domain reads GAGVSQTPSNKVTEKGKYVELRCDPISGHTALYWYRQSLGQGPEFLIYFQGTGAADDSGLPNDRFFAVRPEGSVSTLKIQRTERGDSAVYLCASSPTGTSGGFTDTQYFGPGTRLTVL.

This clonotype was counted only a few times. The chain recombines TRBV7-9 with TRBJ2-1; TRBD2 aligns across 10 bases. Germline CDR1 reads SEHNR; CDR2 reads FQNEAQ (reference sequence). J gave up 1 base and V 5 bases, and 2 bases lay outside the gene matches. The CDR3 has 15 residues. CDR3 nucleotides: TGTGCCAGCAGCCTACTAGCGGGGTCCTACAATGAGCAGTTCTTC. Translation gives CASSLLAGSYNEQFF.

CDR3 sequence (DNA): TGTGCCAGCAGCAAAGGCCAACTAGCGGGGCCCGAAGAGACCCAGTACTTC. It translates to CASSKGQLAGPEETQYF. The rearrangement links TRBV21-1 to TRBJ2-5; the table names TRBD2, a call not compared with the DNA. TRBV21-1 is annotated as a pseudogene. The CDR3 sequence is 17 residues long.

This clonotype was seen more than once but under ten times. The chain combines TRBV14 with TRBJ2-3; TRBD1 or TRBD2 may be the D gene (6 bases each). The germline V gene encodes CDR1 SGHDN and CDR2 FVKESK. The CDR3 length is 16 residues. Deletions cut 1 base from V and 2 bases from J, with 13 bases between. The CDR3 coding sequence is TGTGCCAGCAGCCAAGTGAGGGGGGCAGTCACAGATACGCAGTATTTT. Its protein is CASSQVRGAVTDTQYF.

In this sample, this clonotype turned up a few times. The rearrangement links TRBV7-9 to TRBJ2-1; D possibly uses TRBD1 or TRBD2 (5 bases each). The CDR3 loop spans 16 amino acids. Trimming shortened V by 0 bases and J by 2 bases, and 11 bases separated the two germline ends. The germline gives CDR1 SEHNR, CDR2 FQNEAQ (reference sequence). The CDR3, as DNA: TGTGCCAGCAGCTTAGCCGGGACCGTAACCTACAATGAGCAGTTCTTC. Translating gives CASSLAGTVTYNEQFF.

The genes are TRBV5-1 and TRBJ2-1; 9 nucleotides align to TRBD1. Germline trimming cut 7 bases from V and 2 bases from J; bases unmatched to any gene: 10. Germline CDR1 reads SGHRS; CDR2 reads YFSETQ. The CDR3 totals 16 residues. In nucleotides, the CDR3 is TGCGCCAGCGGAGATTCACAGGGGGCTCCCTACAATGAGCAGTTCTTC. Protein sequence: CASGDSQGAPYNEQFF.

J is TRBJ2-5 and V is TRBV9, with TRBD1 matching 9 bases. In germline, CDR1 is SGDLS, CDR2 YYNGEE. This CDR3 has 16 residues. V shed 0 bases, J shed 5 bases, and the junction held 8 bases outside the gene matches. CDR3 DNA: TGTGCCAGCAGCGTAGAAGGGACAGGGACTTGGGAGACCCAGTACTTC. It yields the protein CASSVEGTGTWETQYF.

This clonotype was counted between two and nine times. CDR3: CASEMARGNTEAFF. CDR3 in DNA: TGTGCCAGTGAAATGGCCCGCGGGAACACTGAAGCTTTCTTT. The V and J genes are TRBV19 and TRBJ1-1; no clear D. V was shortened by 8 bases and J by 1 base, with 14 bases between the two germline ends. CDR1 is LNHDA and CDR2 is SQIVND in the germline V gene (reference sequence). The CDR3 has 14 residues.

This clonotype was recorded a few times. The CDR3 nucleotides are TGTGCCAGTAAGGTAGGGATTGGGGCCAACGTCCTGACTTTC. Encoded protein: CASKVGIGANVLTF. The J gene is TRBJ2-6, the V gene TRBV19, with no clear D. The CDR3 length is 14 residues. CDR1 LNHDA and CDR2 SQIVND come from the germline V gene (reference sequence). V was trimmed by 7 bases and J by 3 bases, leaving 10 bases between them. Variable domain in full (rest from reference TRBV19 and TRBJ2-6): DGGITQSPKYLFRKEGQNVTLSCEQNLNHDAMYWYRQDPGQGLRLIYYSQIVNDFQKGDIAEGYSVSREKKESFPLTVTSAQKNPTAFYLCASKVGIGANVLTFGAGSRLTVL.

This clonotype showed up just a few times. This chain uses TRBV5-1 with TRBJ1-1; D remains unclear. Germline values: CDR1 SGHRS, CDR2 YFSETQ. The CDR3 sequence is 16 residues long. Trimming took 2 bases from V and 5 from J, leaving 19 bases between them. The CDR3 nucleotides are TGCGCCAGCAGCTTTAACTTTCCGGGATTGTTAACTGAAGCTTTCTTT. Translation: CASSFNFPGLLTEAFF.

The chain employs TRBV12-3 or TRBV12-4 and TRBJ2-1, with 12 nucleotides matching TRBD2. V was pared by 5 bases and J by 3 bases, with 8 bases of the junction left unmatched. The CDR3 is 17 amino acids. CDR3 DNA: TGTGCCAGCAGTAAGACTAGCGGGGGTCTTAACTACAATGAGCAGTTCTTC. Protein sequence: CASSKTSGGLNYNEQFF.

This clonotype was counted at least ten times. The rearrangement uses TRBV5-1 and TRBJ2-3, with D possibly matching TRBD2 (6 bases). Germline V gene sequence: CDR1 SGHRS, CDR2 YFSETQ. The CDR3 contains 16 residues. V lost 4 bases and J 2 bases, leaving 17 bases between the germline ends. CDR3 in amino acids: CASSRPPSASTDTQYF. CDR3 DNA: TGCGCCAGCAGCCGACCTCCTAGCGCATCCACAGATACGCAGTATTTT.

V is TRBV6-1 and J is TRBJ2-3; possibly TRBD1 for D (6 bases). CDR1 is MNHNS and CDR2 is SASEGT in the germline V gene. This CDR3 region has 16 residues. Trimming removed 4 bases at V and 2 bases at J, with 16 bases between. The CDR3 DNA reads TGTGCCAGCAGTGCTCTAACAGGGTCTAACACAGATACGCAGTATTTT. As protein: CASSALTGSNTDTQYF.

This clonotype was picked up a small number of times. V and J are TRBV4-1 and TRBJ1-1, with a possible D match to TRBD1 (5 bases). CDR1 is MGHRA and CDR2 is YSYEKL in the germline V gene. The CDR3 is 14 residues long. Trimming took 2 bases from V and 0 from J, leaving 7 bases between them. The CDR3 region has the DNA TGCGCCAGCAGCCAAAAGGACATGAACACTGAAGCTTTCTTT. Protein: CASSQKDMNTEAFF.

The V gene is TRBV5-1, the J gene TRBJ1-1; D possibly corresponds to TRBD1 (5 bases). In germline, CDR1 is SGHRS, CDR2 YFSETQ. V shed 2 bases and J shed 1 base, with 9 bases lying between them. The CDR3 extends over 14 amino acids. This chain's CDR3 is CASSFSGTNTEAFF. The CDR3 coding sequence is TGCGCCAGCAGCTTTTCAGGGACGAACACTGAAGCTTTCTTT.

The genes are TRBV20-1 and TRBJ2-7, with D unclear. V dropped 3 bases and J dropped 4 bases, with 7 bases sitting between them. Germline CDR1 DFQATT, CDR2 SNEGSKA (reference sequence). The CDR3 extends over 11 amino acids. The CDR3 nucleotides are TGCAGTGCTAGCGCCCCTTACGAGCAGTACTTC. This codes for CSASAPYEQYF.

V usage is TRBV2 and J usage is TRBJ1-3, with unresolved D. V shed 8 bases and J shed 9 bases, with 8 bases lying between them. CDR3 length: 10 amino acids. Germline loops: CDR1 SNHLY, CDR2 FYNNEI. The CDR3 DNA is TGTGCCAGCCGGGGAGGCACCATATATTTT. This translates into CASRGGTIYF.

This clonotype was detected many times. This chain links TRBV3-1 with TRBJ2-3; D remains ambiguous. Trimming left V 3 bases short and J 5 bases short, with 6 bases between. The V gene's germline CDR1 is LGHDT and CDR2 YNNKEL (reference sequence). This CDR3 comprises 12 residues. The CDR3 spells CASSHQLDTQYF. The CDR3 coding sequence is TGTGCCAGCAGCCACCAGTTAGATACGCAGTATTTT.

This chain joins TRBV12-3 or TRBV12-4 and TRBJ2-1; 13 bases map to TRBD2. Trimming removed 5 bases from V and 7 bases from J; junction bases left unmatched: 14. This CDR3 comprises 18 residues. The CDR3 bases are TGTGCCAGCAGTCGCGGGACTAGCGGGGCTCCGCGTCAGAATGAGCAGTTCTTC. This encodes CASSRGTSGAPRQNEQFF.

This clonotype has more than one count but fewer than ten. The rearrangement joins TRBV7-9 to TRBJ1-2; weak D call: TRBD1 (5 bases). CDR1 SEHNR and CDR2 FQNEAQ come from the germline V gene (reference sequence). The CDR3 totals 12 residues. V gave up 6 bases and J gave up 5 bases, with 10 bases separating them. CDR3 DNA: TGTGCCAGCAGGCTGGGGGGATATGGCTACACCTTC. This gives the protein CASRLGGYGYTF.

This clonotype was counted many times. This chain uses TRBV6-4 with TRBJ2-1, with D perhaps being TRBD1 or TRBD2 (6 bases each). The CDR3 runs to 13 residues. Trimming shortened V by 2 bases and J by 6 bases, and 8 bases separated the two germline ends. Germline CDR1 and CDR2: MRHNA and SNTAGT. DNA of the CDR3: TGTGCCAGCAGTGACGAGGGGGGCAATGAGCAGTTCTTC. Translation gives CASSDEGGNEQFF.

At least ten counts were recorded for this clonotype. The gene calls are TRBV20-1 and TRBJ2-1; D not resolved. Germline V CDR1 and CDR2: DFQATT, SNEGSKA (reference sequence). Trimming cost V 6 bases and J 0 bases, with 15 bases left between them. There are 15 residues in the CDR3. CDR3 in amino acids: CSAQQLRSSYNEQFF. In DNA, the CDR3 is TGCAGTGCCCAACAGCTACGTAGCTCCTACAATGAGCAGTTCTTC.

This rearrangement joins TRBV27 to TRBJ1-5; D is unresolved. CDR1 is MNHEY and CDR2 is SMNVEV in the germline V gene (reference sequence). The CDR3 sequence is 22 residues long. V lost 3 bases, J lost 1 base, and 31 bases lay in between. The CDR3 sequence: CASSFIAIQQWGRGISNQPQHF. DNA of the CDR3: TGTGCCAGCAGTTTCATCGCGATACAACAGTGGGGTCGCGGGATAAGCAATCAGCCCCAGCATTTT.

The V gene is TRBV7-9, the J gene TRBJ2-7, with 8 nucleotides matching TRBD1. Germline lookup yields CDR1 SEHNR and CDR2 FQNEAQ (reference sequence). The CDR3 contains 12 residues. Trimming took 5 bases from V and 8 from J; bases not matched to a gene: 5. In DNA, the CDR3 is TGTGCCAGCAGCCCGGGACAGGCTAAGCAGTACTTC. Its protein product is CASSPGQAKQYF.

V gene TRBV29-1 combines with J gene TRBJ2-3; weak D call: TRBD1 (6 bases). CDR1 and CDR2 from the germline V gene are SQVTM and ANQGSEA. The length of the CDR3 is 13 residues. Deletions cut 7 bases from V and 3 bases from J, with 14 bases between. The CDR3 region is CSAGPQGTDTQYF. In DNA, the CDR3 is TGCAGCGCGGGACCCCAGGGGACAGATACGCAGTATTTT.

V usage is TRBV6-5 and J usage is TRBJ2-1; 9 nucleotides align to TRBD1. Germline values: CDR1 MNHEY, CDR2 SVGAGI. There are 16 residues in the CDR3. V lost 0 bases to trimming and J lost 7 bases; unmatched junction nucleotides: 7. Here the CDR3 DNA reads TGTGCCAGCAGTTACTCCGGGACAGGGCCTTTTAATGAGCAGTTCTTC. Amino acids: CASSYSGTGPFNEQFF.

This clonotype was seen at least ten times. The chain links TRBV28 to TRBJ2-5; 7 positions agree with TRBD1. CDR1 is MDHEN and CDR2 is SYDVKM in the germline V gene. The CDR3 runs to 14 residues. V gave up 7 bases and J gave up 2 bases; unmatched junction bases: 7. CDR3 in DNA: TGTGCCAGCATCCCTGGGGGACAGCAAGAGACCCAGTACTTC. It is translated as CASIPGGQQETQYF.

This clonotype appeared a few times. The V call is TRBV3-1, the J call TRBJ1-4, with no clear D. Germline V lookup: CDR1 LGHDT, CDR2 YNNKEL (reference sequence). The CDR3 length is 15 residues. Trimming took off 0 bases at V and 3 bases at J, with 8 bases between the two ends. The CDR3 region is CASSQEPAPNEKLFF. In DNA form, the CDR3 reads TGTGCCAGCAGCCAAGAGCCAGCCCCTAATGAAAAACTGTTTTTT.